This TCR beta chain was captured in a study of blood T cell repertoires in COVID-19. Study at large: The cDNA or gDNA used as material had been derived from T cells, B-cell-depleted T cells, or PBMCs.

Methods used by the authors: Estimation of nucleated cell counts was performed using reference gene primer amplification. Assay: immunoSEQ multiplex PCR; the TCRdb copy retains only in-frame clones and omits some. The DNA gave D and trimming, while V, J and clone size come from that table. The sample yields about 90,000 clones, about nine tenths seen once. The CDR3 is 12 residues long. Trimming removed 6 bases from V and 4 bases from J; junction bases left unmatched: 3. Germline loops: CDR1 SQVTM, CDR2 ANQGSEA. This sequence was found in a human donor with active COVID-19. The donor label of this sample is uncertain. The J gene is TRBJ2-5, the V gene TRBV29-1; 9 bases align to TRBD1. Source material: peripheral blood. CDR3: CSVGTGRETQYF. For the CDR3, the DNA is TGCAGCGTCGGGACAGGGCGAGAGACCCAGTACTTC.